The 2 T cell receptor beta chains reported below all come from one sample, sequenced in a study of shared clonotypes between healthy human individuals. Measured with immunoSEQ multiplex PCR; TCRdb has only the in-frame clones, and not every one. The repertoire holds over a million clones, with approximately 96% as singletons. The sequenced material came from naive CD4+ T cells sorted from blood. Subset indicated: CD45RA+ positively selected. The receptor set was obtained from a man aged 30-40 years in good health.

The chain employs TRBV19 and TRBJ2-1; 8 positions agree with TRBD2. The CDR3 spans 16 residues. Germline assignment: CDR1 LNHDA and CDR2 SQIVND (reference sequence). V gave up 10 bases and J gave up 3 bases; unmatched junction bases: 14. CDR3 loop: CATDGGLTSGYNEQFF. CDR3 DNA: TGTGCCACTGACGGCGGGTTAACTAGCGGCTACAATGAGCAGTTCTTC.

This chain joins TRBV4-3 and TRBJ2-7; 8 bases fit TRBD2. The V and J ends lost 0 bases and 4 bases, in that order; junction bases with no gene match: 8. CDR1 and CDR2 (germline): LGHNA, YSLEER. The CDR3 spans 16 residues. CDR3: CASSQDFLAGSYEQYF. CDR3 nucleotides: TGCGCCAGCAGCCAAGATTTCCTAGCGGGTAGTTACGAGCAGTACTTC.